The rows below give T cell receptor beta chains drawn from one sample of a study of cytomegalovirus exposure and HLA in healthy donors. The method was immunoSEQ multiplex PCR; TCRdb's version includes in-frame clones alone and lacks a portion of them. Recorded for this sample: roughly 70,000 clones. The sequencing input was PBMCs. These receptors were obtained from a female donor in good health and CMV-seropositive. CDR3s include the opening cysteine and the closing phenylalanine or tryptophan. The order of the fields is J gene, V gene, D gene, CDR3 protein, CDR3 DNA. A D gene is named only where the DNA matches it firmly.

j_gene: TRBJ1-5
v_gene: TRBV7-8
d_gene: NA
CDR3aa: CASSLDSYSNQPQHF
CDR3nt: TGTGCCAGCAGCTTAGATTCCTATAGCAATCAGCCCCAGCATTTT

j_gene: TRBJ1-1
v_gene: TRBV6-4
d_gene: TRBD1
CDR3aa: CASSDGTENTEAFF
CDR3nt: TGTGCCAGCAGTGACGGGACAGAGAACACTGAAGCTTTCTTT

j_gene: TRBJ1-3
v_gene: TRBV28
d_gene: NA
CDR3aa: CASRTSYRATSGNTIYF
CDR3nt: TGTGCCAGCAGGACCAGCTACAGGGCGACCTCTGGAAACACCATATATTTT

j_gene: TRBJ2-1
v_gene: TRBV7-2
d_gene: NA
CDR3aa: CASSPSASNEQFF
CDR3nt: TGTGCCAGCAGCCCTAGCGCGAGCAATGAGCAGTTCTTC

j_gene: TRBJ2-2
v_gene: TRBV2
d_gene: TRBD2
CDR3aa: CASGPGTTDSGELFF
CDR3nt: TGTGCCAGCGGGCCCGGGACTACCGACAGCGGGGAGCTGTTTTTT

j_gene: TRBJ2-1
v_gene: TRBV30
d_gene: NA
CDR3aa: CAWSDPHRAHNEQFF
CDR3nt: TGTGCCTGGAGTGACCCCCACAGGGCGCACAATGAGCAGTTCTTC

j_gene: TRBJ2-7
v_gene: TRBV5-1
d_gene: NA
CDR3aa: CASSSGGSDRYEQYF
CDR3nt: TGCGCCAGCAGCAGTGGAGGGTCCGATCGTTACGAGCAGTACTTC

j_gene: TRBJ2-1
v_gene: TRBV11-3
d_gene: TRBD2
CDR3aa: CASSLALAEYNEQFF
CDR3nt: TGTGCCAGCAGCTTAGCTCTAGCGGAGTACAATGAGCAGTTCTTC

j_gene: TRBJ2-1
v_gene: TRBV9
d_gene: NA
CDR3aa: CASSPRGRDEQFF
CDR3nt: TGTGCCAGCAGCCCCCGAGGGCGTGATGAGCAGTTCTTC

j_gene: TRBJ1-2
v_gene: TRBV28
d_gene: TRBD1
CDR3aa: CASSWDRVAVGGYTF
CDR3nt: TGTGCCAGCAGTTGGGACAGGGTGGCAGTTGGAGGCTACACCTTC

j_gene: TRBJ2-3
v_gene: TRBV30
d_gene: NA
CDR3aa: CAWGEKGTPEDTQYF
CDR3nt: TGTGCCTGGGGGGAAAAGGGGACTCCTGAGGATACGCAGTATTTT

j_gene: TRBJ2-1
v_gene: TRBV29-1
d_gene: TRBD1
CDR3aa: CSGHDRDYNEQFF
CDR3nt: TGCAGCGGCCATGACAGGGATTACAATGAGCAGTTCTTC

j_gene: TRBJ2-5
v_gene: TRBV19
d_gene: TRBD1
CDR3aa: CASSTGTGETQYF
CDR3nt: TGTGCCAGTAGTACCGGGACAGGAGAGACCCAGTACTTC

j_gene: TRBJ2-7
v_gene: TRBV6-6
d_gene: TRBD1
CDR3aa: CASSKPSGQANYEQYF
CDR3nt: TGTGCCAGCAGTAAACCCTCCGGACAGGCGAACTACGAGCAGTACTTC

j_gene: TRBJ2-7
v_gene: TRBV7-2
d_gene: NA
CDR3aa: CASSLPLREQYF
CDR3nt: TGTGCCAGCAGCTTACCCCTCCGGGAGCAGTACTTC

j_gene: TRBJ1-1
v_gene: TRBV7-8
d_gene: NA
CDR3aa: CASSFSVGRQESTEAFF
CDR3nt: TGTGCCAGCAGCTTTAGCGTGGGTCGACAGGAGAGCACTGAAGCTTTCTTT

j_gene: TRBJ2-7
v_gene: TRBV30
d_gene: TRBD2
CDR3aa: CAWGGGTSGYEQYF
CDR3nt: TGTGCCTGGGGGGGCGGGACTAGCGGCTACGAGCAGTACTTC

j_gene: TRBJ2-7
v_gene: TRBV5-1
d_gene: TRBD2
CDR3aa: CASSRQAGGLDEQYF
CDR3nt: TGCGCCAGCAGCCGGCAAGCGGGAGGATTGGACGAGCAGTACTTC

j_gene: TRBJ1-5
v_gene: TRBV5-6
d_gene: NA
CDR3aa: CASSSEGGQPQHF
CDR3nt: TGTGCCAGCAGCTCAGAGGGTGGACAGCCCCAGCATTTT

j_gene: TRBJ2-3
v_gene: TRBV5-1
d_gene: NA
CDR3aa: CASSYQVGTDTQYF
CDR3nt: TGCGCCAGCTCCTATCAGGTTGGCACAGATACGCAGTATTTT

j_gene: TRBJ1-2
v_gene: TRBV19
d_gene: NA
CDR3aa: CASRPGVRDYNYGYTF
CDR3nt: TGTGCCAGTAGGCCGGGGGTCAGGGACTATAACTATGGCTACACCTTC

j_gene: TRBJ2-3
v_gene: TRBV19
d_gene: TRBD1
CDR3aa: CASSKRGQRTDTQYF
CDR3nt: TGTGCCAGTAGTAAGAGGGGGCAACGCACAGATACGCAGTATTTT

j_gene: TRBJ2-1
v_gene: TRBV19
d_gene: TRBD2
CDR3aa: CASSRRLAGEYNEQFF
CDR3nt: TGTGCCAGTAGTAGGCGACTAGCGGGAGAGTACAATGAGCAGTTCTTC

j_gene: TRBJ1-5
v_gene: TRBV18
d_gene: NA
CDR3aa: CASSPTSLGGGSNQPQHF
CDR3nt: TGTGCCAGCTCACCAACAAGTCTTGGGGGAGGGAGCAATCAGCCCCAGCATTTT

j_gene: TRBJ1-2
v_gene: TRBV6-5
d_gene: NA
CDR3aa: CASSPAYQAGYTF
CDR3nt: TGTGCCAGCAGCCCGGCGTACCAGGCTGGCTACACCTTC

j_gene: TRBJ1-6
v_gene: TRBV10-3
d_gene: NA
CDR3aa: CAARQLPNSPLHF
CDR3nt: TGTGCCGCACGACAGTTACCTAATTCACCCCTCCACTTT

j_gene: TRBJ2-7
v_gene: TRBV19
d_gene: NA
CDR3aa: CASSIRRGDSYEQYF
CDR3nt: TGTGCCAGTAGTATAAGGCGGGGAGACTCCTACGAGCAGTACTTC

j_gene: TRBJ2-7
v_gene: TRBV6-1
d_gene: TRBD1
CDR3aa: CASRDLTGNRHEQYF
CDR3nt: TGTGCCAGCAGAGATTTGACAGGGAATCGCCACGAGCAGTACTTC

j_gene: TRBJ1-1
v_gene: TRBV4-3
d_gene: NA
CDR3aa: CASSQGDTEAFF
CDR3nt: TGCGCCAGCAGCCAGGGAGACACTGAAGCTTTCTTT

j_gene: TRBJ1-6
v_gene: TRBV7-2
d_gene: NA
CDR3aa: CASSLASSPLHF
CDR3nt: TGTGCCAGCAGCTTAGCGAGTTCACCCCTCCACTTT

j_gene: TRBJ1-1
v_gene: TRBV7-2
d_gene: NA
CDR3aa: CASSLRRGTGDKMAFF
CDR3nt: TGTGCCAGCAGCTTAAGACGGGGCACTGGGGACAAAATGGCTTTCTTT

j_gene: TRBJ2-5
v_gene: TRBV19
d_gene: NA
CDR3aa: CASSTLLTGLQETQYF
CDR3nt: TGTGCCAGTAGTACCCTTCTGACAGGCCTACAAGAGACCCAGTACTTC

j_gene: TRBJ1-1
v_gene: TRBV6-1
d_gene: NA
CDR3aa: CASLDGGNTEAFF
CDR3nt: TGTGCCAGCTTGGACGGGGGAAACACTGAAGCTTTCTTT

j_gene: TRBJ1-1
v_gene: TRBV7-9
d_gene: NA
CDR3aa: CAGGDRAPEAFF
CDR3nt: TGTGCCGGAGGGGATAGGGCCCCTGAAGCTTTCTTT

j_gene: TRBJ2-1
v_gene: TRBV19
d_gene: TRBD2
CDR3aa: CASTDGLAGGDEQFF
CDR3nt: TGTGCCAGTACCGATGGGCTAGCGGGAGGAGATGAGCAGTTCTTC

j_gene: TRBJ1-2
v_gene: TRBV9
d_gene: NA
CDR3aa: CASSPEQTGPYGYTF
CDR3nt: TGTGCCAGCAGCCCAGAACAGACAGGCCCCTATGGCTACACCTTC

j_gene: TRBJ2-1
v_gene: TRBV7-2
d_gene: TRBD2
CDR3aa: CASSLSAGGSHEQFF
CDR3nt: TGTGCCAGCAGCTTATCTGCGGGGGGTAGCCATGAGCAGTTCTTC

j_gene: TRBJ1-1
v_gene: TRBV27
d_gene: TRBD1
CDR3aa: CASSWTGDTEAFF
CDR3nt: TGTGCCAGCAGTTGGACAGGGGACACTGAAGCTTTCTTT

j_gene: TRBJ2-7
v_gene: TRBV19
d_gene: TRBD2
CDR3aa: CATSTSGREGEQYF
CDR3nt: TGTGCCACCTCGACTAGCGGGAGAGAAGGCGAGCAGTACTTC

j_gene: TRBJ1-5
v_gene: TRBV9
d_gene: NA
CDR3aa: CASSDGYSNQPQHF
CDR3nt: TGTGCCAGCAGCGACGGTTATAGCAATCAGCCCCAGCATTTT

j_gene: TRBJ1-2
v_gene: TRBV18
d_gene: NA
CDR3aa: CASSGAGLRDGYTF
CDR3nt: TGTGCCAGCTCAGGAGCGGGCCTCAGGGATGGCTACACCTTC

j_gene: TRBJ1-1
v_gene: TRBV7-9
d_gene: NA
CDR3aa: CASSLNPRTIMGTEAFF
CDR3nt: TGTGCCAGCAGCTTAAATCCCAGGACAATAATGGGCACTGAAGCTTTCTTT

j_gene: TRBJ1-1
v_gene: TRBV30
d_gene: TRBD1
CDR3aa: CAFWDSNTEAFF
CDR3nt: TGTGCCTTTTGGGACAGCAACACTGAAGCTTTCTTT

j_gene: TRBJ2-2
v_gene: TRBV14
d_gene: NA
CDR3aa: CASSQRANTGELFF
CDR3nt: TGTGCCAGCAGCCAAAGAGCGAACACCGGGGAGCTGTTTTTT

j_gene: TRBJ2-7
v_gene: TRBV30
d_gene: NA
CDR3aa: CAWSTSGVREQYF
CDR3nt: TGTGCCTGGAGTACTAGTGGGGTCAGGGAGCAGTACTTC

j_gene: TRBJ1-2
v_gene: TRBV5-4
d_gene: NA
CDR3aa: CASSLGGDYGYTF
CDR3nt: TGTGCCAGCAGCCTTGGGGGGGACTATGGCTACACCTTC

j_gene: TRBJ1-2
v_gene: TRBV6-4
d_gene: TRBD1
CDR3aa: CASSETWTGGAGNYGYTF
CDR3nt: TGTGCCAGCAGTGAAACTTGGACAGGGGGCGCTGGTAACTATGGCTACACCTTC

j_gene: TRBJ1-2
v_gene: TRBV25-1
d_gene: TRBD1
CDR3aa: CASSTPGQAPGGGYTF
CDR3nt: TGTGCCAGCAGTACCCCGGGACAGGCCCCAGGCGGGGGATACACCTTC

j_gene: TRBJ2-1
v_gene: TRBV28
d_gene: NA
CDR3aa: CASSLKLEQFF
CDR3nt: TGTGCCAGCAGTTTGAAGCTTGAGCAGTTCTTC

j_gene: TRBJ2-3
v_gene: TRBV10-3
d_gene: TRBD1
CDR3aa: CAISGDRYTDTQYF
CDR3nt: TGTGCCATCAGTGGGGACAGGTACACAGATACGCAGTATTTT

j_gene: TRBJ2-5
v_gene: TRBV6-6
d_gene: TRBD1
CDR3aa: CASSYRQGRETQYF
CDR3nt: TGTGCCAGCAGTTACAGACAGGGCAGAGAGACCCAGTACTTC

j_gene: TRBJ1-1
v_gene: TRBV2
d_gene: TRBD1
CDR3aa: CASRERQGTNTEAFF
CDR3nt: TGTGCCAGCAGAGAAAGACAGGGAACGAACACTGAAGCTTTCTTT